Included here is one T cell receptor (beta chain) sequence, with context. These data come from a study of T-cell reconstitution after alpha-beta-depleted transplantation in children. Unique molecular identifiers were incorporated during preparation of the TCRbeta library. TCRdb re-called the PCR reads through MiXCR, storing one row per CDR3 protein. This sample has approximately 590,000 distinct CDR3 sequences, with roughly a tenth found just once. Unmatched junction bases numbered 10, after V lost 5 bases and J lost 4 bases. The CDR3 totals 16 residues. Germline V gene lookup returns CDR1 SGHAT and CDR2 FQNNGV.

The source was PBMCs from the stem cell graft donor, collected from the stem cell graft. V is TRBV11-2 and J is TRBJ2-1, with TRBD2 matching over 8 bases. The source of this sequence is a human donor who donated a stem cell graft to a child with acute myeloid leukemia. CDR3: CASSRPLGLVYNEQFF. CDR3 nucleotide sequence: TGTGCCAGCAGCCGACCTTTGGGACTAGTTTACAATGAGCAGTTCTTC.